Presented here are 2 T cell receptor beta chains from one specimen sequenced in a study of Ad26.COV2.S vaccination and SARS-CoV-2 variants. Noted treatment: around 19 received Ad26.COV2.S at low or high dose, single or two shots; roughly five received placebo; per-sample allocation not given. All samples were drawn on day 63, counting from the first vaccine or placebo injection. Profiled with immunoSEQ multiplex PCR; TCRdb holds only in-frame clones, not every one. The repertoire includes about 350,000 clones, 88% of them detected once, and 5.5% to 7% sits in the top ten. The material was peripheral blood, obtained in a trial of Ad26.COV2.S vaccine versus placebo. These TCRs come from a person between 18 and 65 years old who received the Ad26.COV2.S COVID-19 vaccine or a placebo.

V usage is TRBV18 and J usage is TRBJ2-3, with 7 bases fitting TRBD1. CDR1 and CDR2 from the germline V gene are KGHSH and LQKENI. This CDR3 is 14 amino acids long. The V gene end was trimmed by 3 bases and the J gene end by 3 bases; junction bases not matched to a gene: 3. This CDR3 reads CASSPVDRTDTQYF. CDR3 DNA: TGTGCCAGCTCACCGGTGGACAGGACAGATACGCAGTATTTT.

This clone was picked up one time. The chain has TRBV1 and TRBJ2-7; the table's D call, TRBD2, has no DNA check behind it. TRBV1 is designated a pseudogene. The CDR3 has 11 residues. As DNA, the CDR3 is TGCACCAGCAGCCAAGACTTCGAGCAGTACTTC. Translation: CTSSQDFEQYF.